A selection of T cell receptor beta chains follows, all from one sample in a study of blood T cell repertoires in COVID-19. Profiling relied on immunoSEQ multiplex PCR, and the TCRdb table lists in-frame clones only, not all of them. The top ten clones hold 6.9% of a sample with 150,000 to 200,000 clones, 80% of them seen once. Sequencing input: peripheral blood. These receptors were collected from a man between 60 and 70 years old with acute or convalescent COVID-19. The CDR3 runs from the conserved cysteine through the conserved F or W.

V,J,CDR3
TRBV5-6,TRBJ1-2,CASSRAKREGYTF
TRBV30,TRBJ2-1,CAWSLGGGVYGQFF
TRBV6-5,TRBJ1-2,CASSFSRVADYGYTF
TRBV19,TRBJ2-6,CASSIGTGAGANVLTF
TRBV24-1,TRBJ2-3,CATSDYPPGGYTQYF
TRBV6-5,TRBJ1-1,CASRAGVATEAFF
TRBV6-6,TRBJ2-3,CASRLPGLAGNTQYF
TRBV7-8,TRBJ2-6,CASSLENRGLRGANVLTF
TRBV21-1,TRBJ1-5,CASSNRSNQPQHF
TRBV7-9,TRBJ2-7,CASSLLAGASYEQYF
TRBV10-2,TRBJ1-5,CASSEGRGNQPQHF
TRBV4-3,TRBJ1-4,CASSPRSDAENEKLFF
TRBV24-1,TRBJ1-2,CATSDTSGTGGGYTF
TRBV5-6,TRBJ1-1,CASSLFQGLVAFF
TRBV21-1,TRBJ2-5,CASSTSDRGQGETQYF
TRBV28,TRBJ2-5,CASSGATQETQYF
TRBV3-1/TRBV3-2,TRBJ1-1,CASSQRQGDEAFF
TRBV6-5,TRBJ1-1,CASSYSPTGDTEAFF
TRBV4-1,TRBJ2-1,CASSQVRLAVYNEQFF
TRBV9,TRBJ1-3,CASSTQGISGNTIYF
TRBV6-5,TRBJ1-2,CASSQGSGYTF
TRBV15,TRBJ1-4,CATSRGLTRDRFVELFF
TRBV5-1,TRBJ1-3,CASSSDSFSGNTIYF
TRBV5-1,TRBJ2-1,CASSLVASTYNEQFF
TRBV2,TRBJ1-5,CASREDRGQPQHF
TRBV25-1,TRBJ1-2,CASSDPTGVDGYTF
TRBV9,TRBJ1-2,CASSVSGGSYTF
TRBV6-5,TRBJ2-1,CASWVAGVVEQFF
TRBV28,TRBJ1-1,CASSLTGSSTEAFF
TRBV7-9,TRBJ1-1,CASSLAWNTEAFF
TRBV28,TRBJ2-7,CASGTSGLYEQYF
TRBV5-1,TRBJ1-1,CASSLDGTEAFF
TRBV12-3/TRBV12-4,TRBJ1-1,CASSLQGNTEAFF
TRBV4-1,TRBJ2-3,CASSQVWGQSTDTQYF
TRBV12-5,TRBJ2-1,CASGQTSGRVVRNEQFF
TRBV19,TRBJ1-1,CASIEEGRGNTEAFF
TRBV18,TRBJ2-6,CASSPISAANSGANVLTF
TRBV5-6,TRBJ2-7,CASSLDRTYEQYF
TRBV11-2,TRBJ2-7,CASSSVRGSSYEQYF
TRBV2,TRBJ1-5,CASSEQGSNQPQHF
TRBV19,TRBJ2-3,CASSGPRQGSADTQYF